Below are 8 T cell receptor beta chains sequenced from a single sample in a study of T cell responses to AZD1222 COVID-19 vaccine (dated by TCRdb to about 2021). Libraries were built with the immunoSEQ multiplex PCR assay. TCRdb stores this immuneACCESS table with in-frame sequences only. Part of the clones is absent; in the studies checked, under half of the shortfall reflects unresolved V genes, and no reason is known for the rest. This sample comprises 100,000 to 150,000 clones, around 85% of them detected only once. The top ten clonotypes cover almost 4.5% of the sample. This specimen's time point label, interpreted: about 28 days (+/-7) after the second vaccine dose. The sample here was peripheral blood, taken 28 days after the second AZD1222 dose. The receptors were sampled from an adult who received the AZD1222 COVID-19 vaccine.

The rearrangement uses TRBV7-2 and TRBJ2-7, with D perhaps matching TRBD1 or TRBD2 (5 bases each). Germline CDR1 is SGHTA and CDR2 is FQGNSA. The CDR3 runs 15 residues. V lost 5 bases and J 2 bases, leaving 16 bases between the germline ends. CDR3 loop: CASSRDGQTTYEQYF. As DNA, the CDR3 is TGTGCCAGCAGCCGGGACGGGCAGACTACCTACGAGCAGTACTTC.

This clone showed up just once. This chain joins TRBV6-2 or TRBV6-3 and TRBJ2-3; a weak D match, TRBD2 (6 bases). The ends were cut back, 2 bases at V and 11 bases at J, with 8 bases in the middle. CDR1 and CDR2 from the germline V gene are MNHEY and SVGEGT. The CDR3 extends over 11 amino acids. CDR3 DNA: TGTGCCAGCAGTTACCGGGACTGGCAGTATTTT. Amino acids: CASSYRDWQYF.

The rearrangement joins TRBV6-5 to TRBJ1-2; 8 nucleotides agree with TRBD1. The CDR3 consists of 13 residues. Trimming cost V 2 bases and J 8 bases; bases outside gene matches: 4. From germline, CDR1 is MNHEY and CDR2 SVGAGI. CDR3: CASSYPDREGYTF. The CDR3 DNA reads TGTGCCAGCAGTTACCCGGACAGGGAAGGCTACACCTTC.

The chain combines TRBV18 with TRBJ1-1, with TRBD1 matching over 8 bases. The CDR3 runs 15 residues. Germline V gene data show CDR1 as KGHSH and CDR2 as LQKENI. V lost 3 bases, J lost 1 base, and 4 bases stayed unmatched. The CDR3 region is CASSPGQDRNTEAFF. CDR3 coding DNA: TGTGCCAGCTCACCGGGACAGGATAGGAACACTGAAGCTTTCTTT.

This chain uses TRBV5-1 with TRBJ2-7; 7 bases are shared with TRBD1. After removal of 4 bases from V and 0 bases from J, the junction contained 13 bases not matched to a gene. This CDR3 is built from 17 residues. Germline-derived CDR1 and CDR2 are SGHRS and YFSETQ. The CDR3 sequence: CASSALPPGQTSYEQYF. The DNA of the CDR3 is TGCGCCAGCAGCGCCCTCCCACCGGGACAGACCTCCTACGAGCAGTACTTC.

The chain has TRBV6-5 and TRBJ2-6, with unresolved D. The germline V gene encodes CDR1 MNHEY and CDR2 SVGAGI. This CDR3 is 14 amino acids long. V was cut by 6 bases and J by 0 bases, with 6 bases left in between. CDR3 protein: CASRTASGANVLTF. The CDR3 DNA is TGTGCCAGCAGGACGGCCTCTGGGGCCAACGTCCTGACTTTC.

The J gene is TRBJ2-1, the V gene TRBV3-1 (or the pseudogene TRBV3-2); 9 nucleotides align to TRBD2. V gave up 5 bases and J gave up 4 bases; unmatched junction bases: 6. The CDR3 extends over 15 amino acids. CDR1 is LGHDT and CDR2 is YNNKEL in the germline V gene (reference sequence). The chain's CDR3 is CASSVAGASYNEQFF. The CDR3 bases are TGTGCCAGCAGCGTAGCGGGGGCTTCGTACAATGAGCAGTTCTTC.

The V call is TRBV20-1, the J call TRBJ1-4; the D is unclear. The length of the CDR3 is 14 residues. V lost 5 bases and J 0 bases, leaving 10 bases between the germline ends. Germline values: CDR1 DFQATT, CDR2 SNEGSKA (reference sequence). The CDR3 coding sequence is TGCAGTGCTGGTGGAGGCACAACTAATGAAAAACTGTTTTTT. Protein product: CSAGGGTTNEKLFF.